One T cell receptor beta chain is described in this entry. Its recognized antigen is unknown. Base qualities are not at hand, and no much larger clone is one base apart. TCRbeta CDR3 regions were amplified from genomic DNA using the immunoSEQ Assay, a bias-controlled multiplex PCR. Regarding the original processing steps: The number of nucleated cells in each sample was estimated by amplification of reference gene primers within the assay. Sequence reads were collapsed and filtered to measure the absolute abundance of every unique TCRbeta CDR3 rearrangement. For each sample, productive Simpson clonality was calculated by taking the square root of Simpson's diversity index across productive rearrangements. TCRdb took this table from immuneACCESS and kept in-frame rearrangements with V and J called. Such tables lack part of the clones; where checked against another copy, unresolved V genes explain under half of the gap, and the rest is unexplained. D and trimming were read from the DNA, whereas the V and J calls and clone size are those reported in that table. The sample contains 110,000 to 150,000 clones, around 89% of them found a single time. Together, the top ten hold less than 3% of the sample.

Whole blood was collected in K2EDTA tubes by collaborating institutions according to the institutions' own protocols. For TCRbeta analysis, collaborators shipped samples as frozen whole blood, isolated PBMCs, or DNA extracted from either of those sample types. These data come from a study of blood T cell repertoires in COVID-19 (dated by TCRdb to the early 2020s). About the investigation overall: Samples from collaborators originated in the United States, Italy and Spain and spanned both the acute and convalescent phases of COVID-19. The material from the prospective study consisted of cDNA or gDNA derived from T cells, B-cell-depleted T cells, or PBMCs. Deeply sampled blood TCRbeta repertoires from subjects exposed to, actively infected with, or recovered from COVID-19 were included in the dataset. A freely available public database, intended as a resource for researchers studying the immune response to SARS-CoV-2, is where the repertoires were released. Samples came from the ongoing ImmuneRACE study (first 160 participants) plus 1,254 subjects from 6 global collaborators. A de-identified subject ID, COVID-19 status, age in years and sex were almost always included in the sample metadata. Where available, HLA class I and class II types were obtained from metadata supplied by the sample provider rather than from assay-based typing. What the work shows at the level of the full study, not this receptor alone: How much clinical and demographic metadata was included differed by source and by participant, and the metadata was provided uncurated.

From its cysteine to its phenylalanine, the CDR3 spans 18 amino acids. Solely the CDR3 DNA is kept, with 54 bases framed from the first base. Looking up the germline V gene (reference sequence) yields CDR1 LNHDA and CDR2 SQIVND. Trimming leaves V shorter by 3 bases and J shorter by 2 bases, with the junction holding 9 bases beyond the gene matches. The sample was peripheral blood. The clonotype comes from a man aged 60 to 75 with active or convalescent COVID-19. The chain was built from TRBV19 and TRBJ2-3; 12 of the junction bases match TRBD2. The nucleotide sequence reads as follows: TGTGCCAGTAGTATCAAGACTAGCGGGGGCCCTATCACAGATACGCAGTATTTT. Its protein reads: CASSIKTSGGPITDTQYF. Beyond the CDR3, the reference TRBV19 and TRBJ2-3 genes provide the residues; the full variable domain reads: DGGITQSPKYLFRKEGQNVTLSCEQNLNHDAMYWYRQDPGQGLRLIYYSQIVNDFQKGDIAEGYSVSREKKESFPLTVTSAQKNPTAFYLCASSIKTSGGPITDTQYFGPGTRLTVL.